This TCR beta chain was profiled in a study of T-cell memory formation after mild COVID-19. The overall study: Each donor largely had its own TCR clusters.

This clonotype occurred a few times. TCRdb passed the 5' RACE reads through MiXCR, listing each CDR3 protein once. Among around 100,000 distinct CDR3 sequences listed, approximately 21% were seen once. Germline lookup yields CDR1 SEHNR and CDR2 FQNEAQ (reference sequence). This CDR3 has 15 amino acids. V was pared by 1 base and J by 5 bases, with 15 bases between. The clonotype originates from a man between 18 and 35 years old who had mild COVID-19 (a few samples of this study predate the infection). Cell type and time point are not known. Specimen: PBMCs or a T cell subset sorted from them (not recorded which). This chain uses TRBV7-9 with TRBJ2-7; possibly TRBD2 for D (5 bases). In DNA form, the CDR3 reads TGTGCCAGCAGCTTAGTGCGGTTGAAGGGAGACGAGCAGTACTTC. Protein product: CASSLVRLKGDEQYF. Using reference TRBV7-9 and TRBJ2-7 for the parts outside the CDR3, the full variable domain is DTGVSQNPRHKITKRGQNVTFRCDPISEHNRLYWYRQTLGQGPEFLTYFQNEAQLEKSRLLSDRFSAERPKGSFSTLEIQRTEQGDSAMYLCASSLVRLKGDEQYFGPGTRLTVT.